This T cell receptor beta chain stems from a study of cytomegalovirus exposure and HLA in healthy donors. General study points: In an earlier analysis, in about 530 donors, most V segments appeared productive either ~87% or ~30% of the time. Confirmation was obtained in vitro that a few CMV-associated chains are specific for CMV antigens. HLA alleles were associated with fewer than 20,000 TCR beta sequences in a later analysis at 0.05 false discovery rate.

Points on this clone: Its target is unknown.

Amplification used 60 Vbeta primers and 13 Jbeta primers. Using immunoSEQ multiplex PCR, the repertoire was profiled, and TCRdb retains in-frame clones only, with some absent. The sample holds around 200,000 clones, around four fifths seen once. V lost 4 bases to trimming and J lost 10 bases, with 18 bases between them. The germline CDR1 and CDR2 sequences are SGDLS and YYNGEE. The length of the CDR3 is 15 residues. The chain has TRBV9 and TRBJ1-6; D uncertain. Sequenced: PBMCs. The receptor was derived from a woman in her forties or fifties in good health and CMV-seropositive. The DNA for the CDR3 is TGTGCCAGCAGCCATTCTACCCCACTAGGGTCACCCCTCCACTTT. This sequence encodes CASSHSTPLGSPLHF.